The 31 T cell receptor beta chains listed next were all sequenced from one sample in a study of cytomegalovirus exposure and HLA in healthy donors. PCR employed 60 Vbeta and 13 Jbeta primers. Only in-frame clones appear in the TCRdb table, and some are missing; sequencing was by immunoSEQ multiplex PCR. The repertoire includes over 130,000 clones, about 80% of them detected once, and 1.4% sits in the top ten. The sequencing sample was made of PBMCs. The receptors were sampled from a young man in good health and CMV-seropositive.

This chain links TRBV28 with TRBJ1-1; tentatively, D is TRBD1 (5 bases). V dropped 5 bases and J dropped 1 base, with 14 bases sitting between them. The CDR3 covers 15 residues. Germline CDR1 reads MDHEN; CDR2 reads SYDVKM. CDR3 region: CASSPFGGGNTEAFF. CDR3 coding DNA: TGTGCCAGCAGTCCCTTCGGGGGGGGGAACACTGAAGCTTTCTTT.

A few counts support this clone. This sequence joins TRBV2 and TRBJ2-4, with 8 positions matching TRBD2. The J segment lost 9 bases and the V segment lost 4 bases, leaving 8 bases of the junction unmatched. This CDR3 spans 14 amino acids. CDR1 and CDR2 (germline): SNHLY, FYNNEI. The CDR3 spells CASSVKLAATIQYF. The DNA for the CDR3 is TGTGCCAGCAGTGTTAAACTAGCGGCAACCATTCAGTACTTC.

V is TRBV5-1 and J is TRBJ2-2; TRBD1 is a possible D gene (6 bases). V was trimmed by 4 bases and J by 5 bases, leaving 12 bases between them. Germline-derived CDR1 and CDR2 are SGHRS and YFSETQ. This CDR3 has 14 amino acids. In DNA, the CDR3 is TGCGCCAGCAGCCGTAAACAGGGAACCGGGGAGCTGTTTTTT. This gives the protein CASSRKQGTGELFF.

V usage is TRBV19 and J usage is TRBJ2-1; D is undetermined. The germline V and J ends were trimmed by 0 bases and 0 bases, with 6 bases remaining between them. Germline CDR1 LNHDA, CDR2 SQIVND (reference sequence). This CDR3 region has 15 residues. The CDR3 sequence: CASSIDPSSYNEQFF. CDR3 DNA: TGTGCCAGTAGTATAGATCCTAGCTCCTACAATGAGCAGTTCTTC.

The rearrangement joins TRBV2 to TRBJ2-6, with a possible D match to TRBD1 (5 bases). Per germline, CDR1 SNHLY and CDR2 FYNNEI. CDR3 length: 15 amino acids. Trimming stripped 5 bases from V and 0 bases from J, with 8 bases between. The CDR3: CASSLDSSGANVLTF. CDR3 coding DNA: TGTGCCAGCAGTCTTGACAGCTCTGGGGCCAACGTCCTGACTTTC.

This clone was counted once. This chain links TRBV6-5 with TRBJ2-5; TRBD1 might be the D (6 bases). The DNA end lines up better with TRBJ2-7; the J call may be wrong. CDR1 is MNHEY and CDR2 is SVGAGI in the germline V gene. This CDR3 region has 15 residues. CDR3 sequence reads: CASSQLTPGVSEQYF. In DNA form, the CDR3 reads TGTGCCAGCAGCCAACTGACACCAGGGGTGAGCGAGCAGTACTTC.

This chain connects TRBV5-1 to TRBJ1-6; 7 bases map to TRBD1. The CDR3 totals 15 residues. Germline values: CDR1 SGHRS, CDR2 YFSETQ. V gave up 5 bases and J gave up 6 bases; unmatched junction bases: 8. The CDR3 DNA reads as TGCGCCAGCAGGTTAGGGGGCCAGGGTAATTCACCCCTCCACTTT. Its protein is CASRLGGQGNSPLHF.

V gene TRBV2 combines with J gene TRBJ2-5, with 10 nucleotides matching TRBD1. The germline gives CDR1 SNHLY, CDR2 FYNNEI. With 6 bases clipped from V and 1 base from J, the junction kept 14 bases outside the gene matches. The CDR3 has 18 residues. The CDR3 sequence: CASRAGTGALALQETQYF. The CDR3 nucleotides read TGTGCCAGCAGAGCCGGGACAGGGGCCTTGGCCCTCCAAGAGACCCAGTACTTC.

The table lists this clone with a count of one. The chain is built from TRBV28 and TRBJ2-1; the D is unclear. The V end lost 2 bases, the J end lost 6 bases, and 5 bases lay between the germline ends. CDR1 MDHEN and CDR2 SYDVKM come from the germline V gene. CDR3 size: 12 residues. Written as DNA, the CDR3 is TGTGCCAGCAGTTTAGGAGTCAATGAGCAGTTCTTC. Its protein product is CASSLGVNEQFF. Full variable domain (outside the CDR3, taken from reference TRBV28 and TRBJ2-1): DVKVTQSSRYLVKRTGEKVFLECVQDMDHENMFWYRQDPGLGLRLIYFSYDVKMKEKGDIPEGYSVSREKKERFSLILESASTNQTSMYLCASSLGVNEQFFGPGTRLTVL.

This rearrangement joins TRBV5-1 to TRBJ1-1; D is perhaps TRBD1 (5 bases). The CDR3 is 14 amino acids. The V gene's germline CDR1 is SGHRS and CDR2 YFSETQ. Trimming pared 0 bases from V and 4 bases from J, leaving 10 bases between. CDR3 bases: TGCGCCAGCAGCTTGGCCGGTGGGGCCACTGAAGCTTTCTTT. This translates into CASSLAGGATEAFF.

V gene TRBV9 combines with J gene TRBJ2-5, with TRBD2 identical over 13 bases. The CDR3 covers 16 residues. J was trimmed by 7 bases and V by 4 bases; bases with no gene match: 10. Germline CDR1 SGDLS, CDR2 YYNGEE. This CDR3 reads CASSTGLAGVVGTQYF. CDR3 coding DNA: TGTGCCAGCAGCACCGGACTAGCGGGAGTAGTAGGGACCCAGTACTTC.

V gene TRBV7-3 combines with J gene TRBJ2-1; TRBD2 aligns across 7 bases. CDR1 SGHTA and CDR2 FQGTGA come from the germline V gene. Trimming removed 3 bases from V and 8 bases from J; junction bases left unmatched: 13. This CDR3 comprises 16 residues. In DNA, the CDR3 is TGTGCCAGCAGCTTCTTGGGAGGGAGTCTAAGTGATGAGCAGTTCTTC. Its translation: CASSFLGGSLSDEQFF.

The chain combines TRBV20-1 with TRBJ2-5; D remains unclear. The J call may be faulty, since TRBJ2-7 better matches the DNA end. The CDR3 has 10 residues. In germline, CDR1 is DFQATT, CDR2 SNEGSKA (reference sequence). The chain's CDR3 is CSARGCEQYF. The CDR3 nucleotides read TGCAGTGCTAGAGGCTGCGAGCAGTACTTC.

The chain combines TRBV7-9 with TRBJ1-1; no firm D call. The CDR3 runs 13 residues. Trimming stripped 3 bases from V and 4 bases from J, with 9 bases between. Germline values: CDR1 SEHNR, CDR2 FQNEAQ (reference sequence). CDR3: CASSFPAGTEAFF. Here the CDR3 DNA reads TGTGCCAGCAGCTTTCCGGCAGGCACTGAAGCTTTCTTT.

The chain recombines TRBV5-4 with TRBJ1-2; D remains unclear. V lost 3 bases, J lost 4 bases, and 10 bases lay in between. The CDR3 consists of 13 residues. CDR1 and CDR2 from the germline V gene are SGHNT and YYREEE (reference sequence). CDR3 sequence (DNA): TGTGCCAGCAGCTCGTGGAGTGGCTATGGCTACACCTTC. It encodes CASSSWSGYGYTF.

The V call is TRBV6-6, the J call TRBJ1-1, with D unresolved. Trimming stripped 7 bases from V and 0 bases from J, with 9 bases between. The germline V gene has CDR1 MNHNY and CDR2 SVGAGI (reference sequence). The CDR3 length is 13 residues. CDR3 in amino acids: CASNRHLNTEAFF. The CDR3 nucleotides read TGTGCCAGCAATCGACACCTGAACACTGAAGCTTTCTTT.

This chain connects TRBV11-2 to TRBJ1-1, with 8 positions matching TRBD1. The germline gives CDR1 SGHAT, CDR2 FQNNGV. The V segment lost 5 bases and the J segment 0 bases; nucleotides outside the gene matches: 5. The CDR3 extends over 15 amino acids. The CDR3 DNA is TGTGCCAGCAGCACCCGACAGGGGATGAACACTGAAGCTTTCTTT. Protein sequence: CASSTRQGMNTEAFF.

The sample holds a few counts of this clone. This chain joins TRBV29-1 and TRBJ1-5; weak D call: TRBD1 (5 bases). The CDR3 has 15 residues. Germline CDR1 and CDR2: SQVTM and ANQGSEA. Trimming took 1 base from V and 3 from J, leaving 13 bases between them. For the CDR3, the DNA is TGCAGCGTTGAAGTAGGGGCTACCCCCAATCAGCCCCAGCATTTT. Amino acid sequence: CSVEVGATPNQPQHF.

This clone was observed a single time. The genes are TRBV27 and TRBJ2-2, with 9 bases identical to TRBD2. Germline V lookup: CDR1 MNHEY, CDR2 SMNVEV (reference sequence). The CDR3 runs to 15 residues. With 4 bases clipped from V and 6 bases from J, the junction kept 6 bases outside the gene matches. This CDR3 reads CASSYTGTSPGELFF. DNA for the CDR3: TGTGCCAGCAGTTACACCGGGACTAGCCCCGGGGAGCTGTTTTTT.

This chain joins TRBV6-5 and TRBJ2-7, with 7 bases aligning to TRBD1. Germline CDR1 MNHEY, CDR2 SVGAGI. The CDR3 totals 14 residues. Unmatched junction bases numbered 1, after V lost 0 bases and J lost 2 bases. CDR3 sequence: CASSYSGGTYEQYF. CDR3 bases: TGTGCCAGCAGTTACTCAGGGGGCACCTACGAGCAGTACTTC.

For the CDR3, the DNA is TGTGCCAGCAACCTAAACGGGGTTGGTCTAGCGGGACCCGGGGAGCTGTTTTTT. Translating it yields CASNLNGVGLAGPGELFF. This chain links TRBV7-6 with TRBJ2-2, with 9 bases matching TRBD2. This CDR3 has 18 amino acids. V lost 7 bases to trimming and J lost 6 bases; unmatched junction nucleotides: 18. Germline V gene sequence: CDR1 SGHVS, CDR2 FNYEAQ.

The chain carries TRBV19 and TRBJ2-7, with 7 bases lining up with TRBD1. Germline-derived CDR1 and CDR2 are LNHDA and SQIVND (reference sequence). The CDR3 is 12 residues long. The V segment lost 4 bases and the J segment 12 bases; nucleotides outside the gene matches: 9. CDR3: CASSTPGQTLYF. The CDR3 bases are TGTGCCAGTAGTACCCCGGGACAGACTTTGTACTTC. Complete variable domain (other parts from reference TRBV19 and TRBJ2-7): DGGITQSPKYLFRKEGQNVTLSCEQNLNHDAMYWYRQDPGQGLRLIYYSQIVNDFQKGDIAEGYSVSREKKESFPLTVTSAQKNPTAFYLCASSTPGQTLYFGPGTRLTVT.

This clone appeared once. The CDR3, as DNA: TGCGCCAGCAGTGGCCCGGGGAATACGCAGTATTTT. Translating gives CASSGPGNTQYF. J is TRBJ2-3 and V is TRBV10-1, with a weak D call TRBD2 (5 bases). The CDR3 runs to 12 residues. Trimming took 4 bases from V and 7 from J, leaving 9 bases between them. Per the germline V gene, CDR1 is WNHNN and CDR2 is SYGVQD (reference sequence).

This chain joins TRBV19 and TRBJ2-1, with TRBD1 matching over 8 bases. The CDR3 length is 14 residues. With 5 bases clipped from V and 7 bases from J, the junction kept 7 bases outside the gene matches. In germline, CDR1 is LNHDA, CDR2 SQIVND (reference sequence). CDR3 loop: CASSSDRVMNEQFF. CDR3 in DNA: TGTGCCAGTAGTTCGGACAGGGTTATGAATGAGCAGTTCTTC.

The rearrangement uses TRBV6-1 and TRBJ2-1; TRBD2 matches 12 bases. The junction had 4 bases not matched to a gene; V was cut back by 4 bases and J by 6 bases. The germline V gene encodes CDR1 MNHNS and CDR2 SASEGT. The CDR3 covers 15 residues. The CDR3 loop reads CASSALAGGGNEQFF. CDR3 sequence (DNA): TGTGCCAGCAGTGCCCTAGCGGGAGGGGGCAATGAGCAGTTCTTC.

The chain uses TRBV5-1 and TRBJ2-5, with 15 positions matching TRBD2. The CDR3 has 15 amino acids. V dropped 7 bases and J dropped 5; count of bases not matched to a gene: 6. In germline, CDR1 is SGHRS, CDR2 YFSETQ. CDR3 sequence: CASGTSGRKEETQYF. DNA of the CDR3: TGCGCCAGCGGGACTAGCGGGAGGAAGGAGGAGACCCAGTACTTC.

The J gene is TRBJ2-7, the V gene TRBV19, with 7 bases identical to TRBD1. CDR3 length equals 16 residues. In germline, CDR1 is LNHDA, CDR2 SQIVND (reference sequence). With V trimmed by 4 bases and J by 7 bases, 16 bases remained unmatched. The CDR3 spells CASSTQTGLKGREQYF. The CDR3 nucleotides are TGTGCCAGTAGTACCCAGACAGGGTTGAAGGGACGAGAGCAGTACTTC.

V gene TRBV28 combines with J gene TRBJ2-2; 12 bases fit TRBD1. The germline V gene has CDR1 MDHEN and CDR2 SYDVKM. The CDR3 contains 18 residues. V dropped 6 bases and J dropped 2; count of bases not matched to a gene: 10. The CDR3 nucleotides read TGTGCCAGCAGCCAACCCGGGACAGGGGGCCTAAACACCGGGGAGCTGTTTTTT. Protein sequence: CASSQPGTGGLNTGELFF.

The CDR3 DNA sequence: TGTGCCAGCAGGGCAGGGGGCGAGAGTGAAAAACTGTTTTTT. Translation: CASRAGGESEKLFF. This chain connects TRBV6-5 to TRBJ1-4; 8 bases agree with TRBD1. V lost 6 bases and J lost 7; bases outside the gene matches: 7. This CDR3 comprises 14 residues. CDR1 MNHEY and CDR2 SVGAGI come from the germline V gene.

The J gene is TRBJ1-6, the V gene TRBV6-6; D is ambiguous. This CDR3 spans 14 amino acids. The V end was cut by 2 bases, the J end by 8 bases, with 10 bases between. Germline CDR1 MNHNY, CDR2 SVGAGI (reference sequence). The CDR3 nucleotides are TGTGCCAGCAGTTACCGGGCGGGAGATTCACCCCTCCACTTT. It encodes CASSYRAGDSPLHF.

The chain carries TRBV14 and TRBJ1-2; a weak D match, TRBD1 (5 bases). Germline V CDR1 and CDR2: SGHDN, FVKESK. The CDR3 contains 17 residues. Trimming pared 1 base from V and 0 bases from J, leaving 15 bases between. The CDR3 bases are TGTGCCAGCAGCCAAGGGTTCAGGGCTGAAGCTAACTATGGCTACACCTTC. It translates to CASSQGFRAEANYGYTF. The complete variable domain, with remaining parts taken from reference TRBV14 and TRBJ1-2, reads EAGVTQFPSHSVIEKGQTVTLRCDPISGHDNLYWYRRVMGKEIKFLLHFVKESKQDESGMPNNRFLAERTGGTYSTLKVQPAELEDSGVYFCASSQGFRAEANYGYTFGSGTRLTVV.